This TCR beta chain was obtained from a study of T cell responses to AZD1222 COVID-19 vaccine. Findings and caveats of the study: Reportedly, nearly half of unique spike TCRs recognized epitopes outside B.1.351/B.1.1.7 mutations. Repertoire samples came only from after the peak T cell response. Just a handful of people given AZD1222 tested seropositive at baseline.

A remark on this clone: Its target is not known.

Germline CDR1 and CDR2: SGHTA and FQGNSA. This CDR3 contains 14 residues. Losses at the gene ends were 6 bases for V and 2 bases for J; bases not matched to a gene: 5. Sequencing was performed with immunoSEQ multiplex PCR; in TCRdb, only in-frame clones are kept and a portion is missing. The repertoire includes 80,000 to 90,000 clones, roughly nine tenths of them detected once, and around 5% sits in the top ten. Second-dose schedules of about 4 or about 12 weeks were combined. The genes are TRBV7-2 and TRBJ2-5, with TRBD2 matching 8 bases. Sample: peripheral blood, taken 28 days after the second AZD1222 dose. This sequence originates from an adult who received the AZD1222 COVID-19 vaccine. DNA of the CDR3: TGTGCCAGCAGTGTAGCGGGGCAACAAGAGACCCAGTACTTC. Its protein is CASSVAGQQETQYF.